These 21 T cell receptor beta chains share one sample of origin, sequenced in a study of blood T cell repertoires in COVID-19 (dated by TCRdb to 2019 to 2021). Library preparation was by the immunoSEQ multiplex PCR assay. As stored in TCRdb, this immuneACCESS dataset retains in-frame rearrangements with V and J assigned. A fraction of the clones does not appear; measured against another copy, unresolved V genes explain less than half of the discrepancy, and the remainder lacks a known reason. A total of about 170,000 clones appear in this sample, 87% of them only once. Roughly 1.2% of the sample rests with the top ten. Material: PBMCs or T cells enriched from blood (not recorded which). These receptors all stem from a human donor with acute COVID-19. The donor label of this sample is uncertain.

This chain joins TRBV3-1 (or the pseudogene TRBV3-2) and TRBJ1-2; 9 nucleotides align to TRBD1. CDR1 and CDR2 (germline): LGHDT, YNNKEL (reference sequence). V shed 6 bases and J 6 bases; nucleotides not matched to a gene: 5. This CDR3 region has 13 residues. DNA for the CDR3: TGTGCCAGCAGGCAGGACAGGGGAGATGGCTACACCTTC. This sequence encodes CASRQDRGDGYTF.

The V gene is TRBV30, the J gene TRBJ1-1; D is unclear. Germline CDR1 reads GTSNPN; CDR2 reads SVGIG (reference sequence). With 5 bases removed from V and 3 bases from J, the gap between germline ends came to 19 bases. This CDR3 is built from 15 residues. CDR3 DNA sequence: TGTGCCTGGGGACCGGCCGGTAGTGAGGACACTGAAGCTTTCTTT. Its protein is CAWGPAGSEDTEAFF. The whole variable domain, filled in from reference TRBV30 and TRBJ1-1, reads SQTIHQWPATLVQPVGSPLSLECTVEGTSNPNLYWYRQAAGRGLQLLFYSVGIGQISSEVPQNLSASRPQDRQFILSSKKLLLSDSGFYLCAWGPAGSEDTEAFFGQGTRLTVV.

CDR3 sequence reads: CASSPIGTGYGYTF. CDR3 DNA: TGTGCCAGCAGCCCCATCGGGACAGGGTATGGCTACACCTTC. V usage is TRBV9 and J usage is TRBJ1-2, with TRBD1 matching 9 bases. Germline V gene sequence: CDR1 SGDLS, CDR2 YYNGEE. V gave up 4 bases and J gave up 5 bases; unmatched junction bases: 6. This CDR3 is built from 14 residues.

This sequence joins TRBV29-1 and TRBJ2-2; D uncertain. Germline CDR1 and CDR2: SQVTM and ANQGSEA. This CDR3 spans 12 amino acids. Trimming removed 8 bases from V and 1 base from J, with 8 bases in between. CDR3 bases: TGCAGCCTACTCGGGAACACCGGGGAGCTGTTTTTT. Translating gives CSLLGNTGELFF.

The chain uses TRBV12-2 and TRBJ1-1. TRBV12-2 is a documented pseudogene. This CDR3 contains 15 residues. The CDR3: CASRFSLGENTEAFF. The CDR3, as DNA: TGTGCAAGTCGCTTCTCCCTCGGAGAGAACACTGAAGCTTTCTTT.

The chain recombines TRBV2 with TRBJ1-2, with D possibly matching TRBD1 (6 bases). Trimming left V 6 bases short and J 8 bases short, with 16 bases between. The germline V gene encodes CDR1 SNHLY and CDR2 FYNNEI. This CDR3 region has 13 residues. The CDR3 loop reads CASREIQGSGYTF. Here the CDR3 DNA reads TGTGCCAGCAGAGAAATACAGGGTAGCGGCTACACCTTC.

The chain combines TRBV19 with TRBJ2-2, with a possible D match to TRBD2 (6 bases). This CDR3 contains 14 residues. The V gene's germline CDR1 is LNHDA and CDR2 SQIVND (reference sequence). The V and J ends lost 1 base and 6 bases respectively, with 9 bases between them. CDR3 sequence: CASSIGGEPGELFF. DNA of the CDR3: TGTGCCAGTAGTATAGGGGGGGAACCCGGGGAGCTGTTTTTT.

The sample holds one count of this clone. The chain joins TRBV29-1 to TRBJ1-4, with a possible D match to TRBD1 (5 bases). The V gene lost 6 bases and the J gene lost 8 bases, with 19 bases spanning the gap. The CDR3 loop spans 14 amino acids. Germline CDR1 reads SQVTM; CDR2 reads ANQGSEA. The CDR3 coding sequence is TGCAGCGTCGCCGGGGTGGGGGGAGTCGAAAAACTGTTTTTT. Encoded protein: CSVAGVGGVEKLFF.

This clone was observed once. The V gene is TRBV7-2, the J gene TRBJ2-7; possible D gene TRBD2, 5 bases. Per germline, CDR1 SGHTA and CDR2 FQGNSA. The CDR3 runs to 13 residues. V lost 5 bases and J lost 4, with 12 bases in between. The CDR3 DNA is TGTGCCAGCAGCCGAAATACGGGGTACGAGCAGTACTTC. Translated, it gives CASSRNTGYEQYF.

The chain employs TRBV7-6 and TRBJ2-2, with D unresolved. The CDR3 covers 15 residues. V dropped 5 bases and J dropped 0 bases, with 10 bases sitting between them. Germline V gene sequence: CDR1 SGHVS, CDR2 FNYEAQ. The CDR3 region is CASSNSPTNTGELFF. CDR3 coding DNA: TGTGCCAGCAGCAATAGCCCGACGAACACCGGGGAGCTGTTTTTT.

The CDR3 coding sequence is TGTGCCACCAGCAGCGGTACAGGGGGCGGTCAGCCCCAGCATTTT. It encodes CATSSGTGGGQPQHF. The gene calls are TRBV15 and TRBJ1-5; 9 bases line up with TRBD1. The ends lost 3 bases at V and 6 bases at J; junction bases unmatched: 6. Germline CDR1 and CDR2: LNHNV and YYDKDF (reference sequence). The CDR3 has 15 residues.

The chain is built from TRBV5-1 and TRBJ2-7, with TRBD1 matching 9 bases. The V segment lost 3 bases and the J segment 6 bases; nucleotides outside the gene matches: 7. Germline CDR1 reads SGHRS; CDR2 reads YFSETQ. CDR3 length: 14 residues. The CDR3: CASSSGQGSGEQYF. The CDR3 bases are TGCGCCAGCAGCTCGGGACAGGGTAGTGGCGAGCAGTACTTC.

V and J are TRBV9 and TRBJ2-1, with 12 positions matching TRBD2. This CDR3 region has 15 residues. The V and J ends lost 1 base and 7 bases, in that order; junction bases with no gene match: 3. Germline lookup yields CDR1 SGDLS and CDR2 YYNGEE. The CDR3 DNA reads as TGTGCCAGCAGCGTAAGGACTAGCGGGGTTAATGAGCAGTTCTTC. This translates into CASSVRTSGVNEQFF. The full variable domain, with the rest looked up from reference TRBV9 and TRBJ2-1, is DSGVTQTPKHLITATGQRVTLRCSPRSGDLSVYWYQQSLDQGLQFLIQYYNGEERAKGNILERFSAQQFPDLHSELNLSSLELGDSALYFCASSVRTSGVNEQFFGPGTRLTVL.

V gene TRBV10-2 combines with J gene TRBJ1-3, with D unresolved. The CDR3 has 17 amino acids. CDR1 and CDR2 from the germline V gene are WSHSY and SAAADI. V dropped 0 bases and J dropped 0 bases, with 12 bases sitting between them. The CDR3 protein is CASSESEPGLSGNTIYF. The CDR3 nucleotides are TGCGCCAGCAGTGAGTCGGAGCCCGGACTCTCTGGAAACACCATATATTTT.

This clone was observed once. The gene calls are TRBV20-1 and TRBJ2-4; the D gene is possibly TRBD1 (6 bases). The germline CDR1 and CDR2 sequences are DFQATT and SNEGSKA (reference sequence). The CDR3 covers 11 residues. V lost 5 bases and J lost 9, with 11 bases in between. The CDR3 DNA reads as TGCAGTGCTGGGGGCAGAGGCATTCAGTACTTC. This encodes CSAGGRGIQYF.

This chain joins TRBV11-2 and TRBJ2-6; tentative D call: TRBD2 (5 bases). V dropped 0 bases and J dropped 0 bases, with 9 bases sitting between them. CDR1 is SGHAT, CDR2 FQNNGV, per germline. The length of the CDR3 is 17 residues. CDR3 sequence (DNA): TGTGCCAGCAGCTTAGATCTAGCAGCCTCTGGGGCCAACGTCCTGACTTTC. This encodes CASSLDLAASGANVLTF.

The J gene is TRBJ2-1, the V gene TRBV3-1 (or the pseudogene TRBV3-2), with D maybe TRBD1 (5 bases). This CDR3 has 11 residues. Germline V gives CDR1 LGHDT, CDR2 YNNKEL (reference sequence). V gave up 4 bases and J gave up 12 bases, with 10 bases separating them. CDR3 sequence: CASSLGRGQFF. CDR3 coding DNA: TGTGCCAGCAGCCTGGGGCGTGGGCAGTTCTTC.

This clone came up once. This sequence joins TRBV2 and TRBJ2-5; maybe TRBD2 (5 bases). CDR3 length equals 13 residues. Germline loops: CDR1 SNHLY, CDR2 FYNNEI. Trimming took 5 bases from V and 2 from J, leaving 9 bases between them. The DNA for the CDR3 is TGTGCCAGCAGTTGGACTCAACAAGAGACCCAGTACTTC. Its translation: CASSWTQQETQYF.

The chain carries TRBV14 and TRBJ1-2; TRBD1 agrees at 8 bases. CDR1 and CDR2 (germline): SGHDN, FVKESK. V was clipped by 5 bases and J by 8 bases; unmatched bases: 13. This CDR3 has 15 amino acids. CDR3: CASSSRTGNTKGYTF. The DNA for the CDR3 is TGTGCCAGCAGCTCGCGGACAGGGAACACGAAGGGCTACACCTTC.

V usage is TRBV30 and J usage is TRBJ1-1; D uncertain. CDR1 GTSNPN and CDR2 SVGIG come from the germline V gene (reference sequence). V lost 3 bases, J lost 1 base, and 9 bases lay in between. The CDR3 consists of 13 residues. The CDR3 region is CAWRQNTNTEAFF. CDR3 sequence (DNA): TGTGCCTGGAGACAAAACACGAACACTGAAGCTTTCTTT.

This clone came up a few times. V gene TRBV11-2 combines with J gene TRBJ1-4, with unresolved D. The CDR3 spans 14 residues. Trimming removed 5 bases from V and 5 bases from J, with 12 bases in between. Germline V CDR1 and CDR2: SGHAT, FQNNGV. The CDR3: CASSTGFHNEKLFF. CDR3 DNA: TGTGCCAGCAGCACCGGGTTTCACAATGAAAAACTGTTTTTT.